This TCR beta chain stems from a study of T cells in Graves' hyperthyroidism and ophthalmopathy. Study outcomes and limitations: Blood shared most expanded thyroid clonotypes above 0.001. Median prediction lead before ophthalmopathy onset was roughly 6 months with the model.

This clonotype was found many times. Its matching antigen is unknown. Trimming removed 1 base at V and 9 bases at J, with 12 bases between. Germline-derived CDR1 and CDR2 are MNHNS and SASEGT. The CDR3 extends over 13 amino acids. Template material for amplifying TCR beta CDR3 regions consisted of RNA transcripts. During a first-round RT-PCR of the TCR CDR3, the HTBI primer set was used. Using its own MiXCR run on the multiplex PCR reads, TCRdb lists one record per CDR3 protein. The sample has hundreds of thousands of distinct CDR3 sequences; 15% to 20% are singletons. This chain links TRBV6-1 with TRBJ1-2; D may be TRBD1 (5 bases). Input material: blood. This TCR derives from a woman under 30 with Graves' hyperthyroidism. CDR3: CASSEDPGGSYTF. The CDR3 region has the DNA TGTGCCAGCAGTGAAGACCCCGGGGGAAGCTACACCTTC.